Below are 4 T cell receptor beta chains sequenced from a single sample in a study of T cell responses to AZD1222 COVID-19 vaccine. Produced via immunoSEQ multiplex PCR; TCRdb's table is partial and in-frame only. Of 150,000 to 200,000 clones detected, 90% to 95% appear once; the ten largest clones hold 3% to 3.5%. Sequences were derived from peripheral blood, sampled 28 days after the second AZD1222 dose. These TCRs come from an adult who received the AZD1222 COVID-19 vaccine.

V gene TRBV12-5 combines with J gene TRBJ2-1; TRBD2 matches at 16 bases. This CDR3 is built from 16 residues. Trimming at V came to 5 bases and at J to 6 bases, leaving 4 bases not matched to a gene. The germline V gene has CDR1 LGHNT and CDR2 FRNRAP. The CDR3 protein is CASGTGTSGRANEQFF. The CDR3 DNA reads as TGTGCTAGTGGTACGGGGACTAGCGGGAGGGCCAATGAGCAGTTCTTC.

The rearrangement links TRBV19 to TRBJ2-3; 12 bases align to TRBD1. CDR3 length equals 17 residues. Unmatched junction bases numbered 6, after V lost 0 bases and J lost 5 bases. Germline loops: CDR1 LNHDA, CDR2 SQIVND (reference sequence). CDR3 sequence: CASSIDGGQGARDTQYF. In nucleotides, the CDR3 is TGTGCCAGTAGTATAGATGGGGGACAGGGGGCGCGAGATACGCAGTATTTT.

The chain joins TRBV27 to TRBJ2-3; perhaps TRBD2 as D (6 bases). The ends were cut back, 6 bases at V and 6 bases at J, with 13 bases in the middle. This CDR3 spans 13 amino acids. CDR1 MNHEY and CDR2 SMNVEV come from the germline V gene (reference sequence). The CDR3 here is CASSPGGEDTQYF. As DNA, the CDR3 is TGTGCCAGCAGCCCCGGAGGGGAGGATACGCAGTATTTT.

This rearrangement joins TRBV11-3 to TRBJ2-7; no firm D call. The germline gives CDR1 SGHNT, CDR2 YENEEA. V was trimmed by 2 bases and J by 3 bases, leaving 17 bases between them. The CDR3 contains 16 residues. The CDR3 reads CASSLSFAAPDYEQYF. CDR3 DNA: TGTGCCAGCAGCTTATCGTTTGCGGCCCCCGACTACGAGCAGTACTTC.